These T cell receptor beta chains were read from a single sample in a study of blood T cell repertoires in COVID-19. The method was immunoSEQ multiplex PCR; TCRdb's version includes in-frame clones alone and lacks a portion of them. The sample has roughly 100,000 clones, roughly 81% seen once. The sequencing input was peripheral blood. These receptors originate from a man between 35 and 55 years old with active or convalescent COVID-19. Both conserved end residues are part of each CDR3. Each record gives: D gene, J gene, clone size, V gene, CDR3 DNA, CDR3 protein. The D gene is left open where the match is weak. Size is omitted from some rows. Given values are once, few, many or a class for expanded clones.

d_gene: .; j_gene: TRBJ1-4; abundance: .; v_gene: TRBV12-5; CDR3nt: TGTGCTAGTGGTTTGGTTCAGAAGAGGGCTAATGAAAAACTGTTTTTT; CDR3aa: CASGLVQKRANEKLFF
d_gene: .; j_gene: TRBJ1-5; abundance: .; v_gene: TRBV19; CDR3nt: TGTGCCAGTATGGGCTATAGCAATCAGCCCCAGCATTTT; CDR3aa: CASMGYSNQPQHF
d_gene: TRBD1; j_gene: TRBJ1-3; abundance: .; v_gene: TRBV6-5; CDR3nt: TGTGCCAGCAGAACAGGGGACATCTCTGGAAACACCATATATTTT; CDR3aa: CASRTGDISGNTIYF
d_gene: TRBD1; j_gene: TRBJ1-6; abundance: once; v_gene: TRBV7-2; CDR3nt: TGTGCCAGCAGCGTCCTAGAGACAGGGATCGATAATTCACCCCTCCACTTT; CDR3aa: CASSVLETGIDNSPLHF
d_gene: TRBD2; j_gene: TRBJ2-2; abundance: .; v_gene: TRBV29-1; CDR3nt: TGCAGCGTAGGACTAGCCGCGAACACCGGGGAGCTGTTTTTT; CDR3aa: CSVGLAANTGELFF
d_gene: TRBD1; j_gene: TRBJ2-7; abundance: .; v_gene: TRBV12-5; CDR3nt: TGTGCTAGTGGTTCGTTGGACAGGGGGCTCTACGAGCAGTACTTC; CDR3aa: CASGSLDRGLYEQYF
d_gene: .; j_gene: TRBJ2-1; abundance: once; v_gene: TRBV6-2/TRBV6-3; CDR3nt: TGTGCCAGCAGCCCCGGGGGGCAGGGAGGTCCGCATGAGCAGTTCTTC; CDR3aa: CASSPGGQGGPHEQFF
d_gene: TRBD1; j_gene: TRBJ2-2; abundance: once; v_gene: TRBV12-3/TRBV12-4; CDR3nt: TGTGCCAGCAGGGACAGGGCCACCGGGGAGCTGTTTTTT; CDR3aa: CASRDRATGELFF
d_gene: TRBD2; j_gene: TRBJ2-1; abundance: .; v_gene: TRBV3-1/TRBV3-2; CDR3nt: TGTGCCAGCAGCCTCCTAGCGGGGGGGTGGAATGAGCAGTTCTTC; CDR3aa: CASSLLAGGWNEQFF
d_gene: .; j_gene: TRBJ2-1; abundance: .; v_gene: TRBV5-1; CDR3nt: TGCGCCAGCAGGAATACAGGGAATGAGCAGTTCTTC; CDR3aa: CASRNTGNEQFF
d_gene: .; j_gene: TRBJ2-7; abundance: .; v_gene: TRBV5-1; CDR3nt: TGCGCCAGTACACCCGGGACTTCGAAATACGAGCAGTACTTC; CDR3aa: CASTPGTSKYEQYF
d_gene: TRBD2; j_gene: TRBJ2-1; abundance: once; v_gene: TRBV19; CDR3nt: TGTGCCAGTAGTATTTTGCGGGGGGCCGGTTACAATGAGCAGTTCTTC; CDR3aa: CASSILRGAGYNEQFF
d_gene: .; j_gene: TRBJ2-1; abundance: .; v_gene: TRBV19; CDR3nt: TGTGCCAGTAGTATAACTTGGGGGGGCAGGATTTATGAGCAGTTCTTC; CDR3aa: CASSITWGGRIYEQFF
d_gene: .; j_gene: TRBJ1-2; abundance: .; v_gene: TRBV9; CDR3nt: TGTGCCAGCAGCGTAGGTCAGGGATTGGCTAACTATGGCTACACCTTC; CDR3aa: CASSVGQGLANYGYTF
d_gene: .; j_gene: TRBJ1-4; abundance: .; v_gene: TRBV15; CDR3nt: TGTGCCACCAGCAGACACCCGGGGGGGGGTGAAAAACTGTTTTTT; CDR3aa: CATSRHPGGGEKLFF
d_gene: .; j_gene: TRBJ2-5; abundance: .; v_gene: TRBV7-9; CDR3nt: TGTGCCAGCAGCTTAGCGGGCAGCTTGGGGACCCAGTACTTC; CDR3aa: CASSLAGSLGTQYF
d_gene: .; j_gene: TRBJ1-3; abundance: .; v_gene: TRBV2; CDR3nt: TGTGCCAGCCACAGCAACTCTCAGAGAAACACCATATATTTT; CDR3aa: CASHSNSQRNTIYF
d_gene: .; j_gene: TRBJ1-1; abundance: .; v_gene: TRBV18; CDR3nt: TGTGCCAGCTCACTAAATTCGAACACTGAAGCTTTCTTT; CDR3aa: CASSLNSNTEAFF
d_gene: TRBD2; j_gene: TRBJ2-7; abundance: .; v_gene: TRBV28; CDR3nt: TGTGCCAGCAGTTCCCCTTCTAGCGGGGGCAACGAGCAGTACTTC; CDR3aa: CASSSPSSGGNEQYF
d_gene: TRBD1; j_gene: TRBJ2-3; abundance: .; v_gene: TRBV4-1; CDR3nt: TGCGCCAGCAGCTCAGGGGGCCTCACAGATACGCAGTATTTT; CDR3aa: CASSSGGLTDTQYF
d_gene: .; j_gene: TRBJ2-6; abundance: .; v_gene: TRBV7-3; CDR3nt: TGTGCCAGCAGCCCGGGACTGACTCTGGGAGCCAACGTCCTGACTTTC; CDR3aa: CASSPGLTLGANVLTF
d_gene: TRBD1; j_gene: TRBJ1-6; abundance: .; v_gene: TRBV27; CDR3nt: TGTGCCAGCAGTACGACAGGGGGGTATTCACCCCTCCACTTT; CDR3aa: CASSTTGGYSPLHF
d_gene: .; j_gene: TRBJ1-1; abundance: .; v_gene: TRBV6-5; CDR3nt: TGTGCCAGCAGTCGACCCACGGACAGCCCCGAAGCTTTCTTT; CDR3aa: CASSRPTDSPEAFF
d_gene: TRBD2; j_gene: TRBJ2-7; abundance: few; v_gene: TRBV5-4; CDR3nt: TGTGCCAGCAGCGGACCGGGGGGCGAGCAGTACTTC; CDR3aa: CASSGPGGEQYF
d_gene: .; j_gene: TRBJ1-2; abundance: .; v_gene: TRBV6-5; CDR3nt: TGTGCCAGCAGTTACGGCGGGGGCTCCTATGGCTACACCTTC; CDR3aa: CASSYGGGSYGYTF
d_gene: TRBD1; j_gene: TRBJ2-3; abundance: .; v_gene: TRBV7-9; CDR3nt: TGTGCCAGCAGCTCCCCTGACAGGGTTCGAACAGATACGCAGTATTTT; CDR3aa: CASSSPDRVRTDTQYF
d_gene: TRBD1; j_gene: TRBJ1-1; abundance: .; v_gene: TRBV3-1/TRBV3-2; CDR3nt: TGTGCCAGCACCCCAGGGACAGGGAACACTGAAGCTTTCTTT; CDR3aa: CASTPGTGNTEAFF
d_gene: .; j_gene: TRBJ1-1; abundance: .; v_gene: TRBV25-1; CDR3nt: TGTGCCAGCACCCCCGGGGGGGTCGCGACTGAAGCTTTCTTT; CDR3aa: CASTPGGVATEAFF
d_gene: TRBD1; j_gene: TRBJ2-1; abundance: few; v_gene: TRBV9; CDR3nt: TGTGCCAGCAGCCCAACTCAGGGACAGGGGGCTTATGAGCAGTTCTTC; CDR3aa: CASSPTQGQGAYEQFF
d_gene: .; j_gene: TRBJ1-2; abundance: few; v_gene: TRBV7-2; CDR3nt: TGTGCCAGCAGCTTGGACAGTTCCTATGGCTACACCTTC; CDR3aa: CASSLDSSYGYTF
d_gene: TRBD1; j_gene: TRBJ2-7; abundance: .; v_gene: TRBV19; CDR3nt: TGTGCCAGTAAAGGCCTAGGGGGCGGCGAGCAGTACTTC; CDR3aa: CASKGLGGGEQYF
d_gene: TRBD1; j_gene: TRBJ1-1; abundance: .; v_gene: TRBV10-1; CDR3nt: TGCGCCAGCAGTGAGCGGCAGGGGACAGGGACCACTGAAGCTTTCTTT; CDR3aa: CASSERQGTGTTEAFF
d_gene: TRBD1; j_gene: TRBJ2-1; abundance: .; v_gene: TRBV6-5; CDR3nt: TGTGCCAGCAGGCCCCCGGGACAGGGGACGGAGCAGTTCTTC; CDR3aa: CASRPPGQGTEQFF
d_gene: TRBD1; j_gene: TRBJ1-1; abundance: .; v_gene: TRBV5-1; CDR3nt: TGCGCCAGCAGCAAGACAGGGGGAGGCACTGAAGCTTTCTTT; CDR3aa: CASSKTGGGTEAFF